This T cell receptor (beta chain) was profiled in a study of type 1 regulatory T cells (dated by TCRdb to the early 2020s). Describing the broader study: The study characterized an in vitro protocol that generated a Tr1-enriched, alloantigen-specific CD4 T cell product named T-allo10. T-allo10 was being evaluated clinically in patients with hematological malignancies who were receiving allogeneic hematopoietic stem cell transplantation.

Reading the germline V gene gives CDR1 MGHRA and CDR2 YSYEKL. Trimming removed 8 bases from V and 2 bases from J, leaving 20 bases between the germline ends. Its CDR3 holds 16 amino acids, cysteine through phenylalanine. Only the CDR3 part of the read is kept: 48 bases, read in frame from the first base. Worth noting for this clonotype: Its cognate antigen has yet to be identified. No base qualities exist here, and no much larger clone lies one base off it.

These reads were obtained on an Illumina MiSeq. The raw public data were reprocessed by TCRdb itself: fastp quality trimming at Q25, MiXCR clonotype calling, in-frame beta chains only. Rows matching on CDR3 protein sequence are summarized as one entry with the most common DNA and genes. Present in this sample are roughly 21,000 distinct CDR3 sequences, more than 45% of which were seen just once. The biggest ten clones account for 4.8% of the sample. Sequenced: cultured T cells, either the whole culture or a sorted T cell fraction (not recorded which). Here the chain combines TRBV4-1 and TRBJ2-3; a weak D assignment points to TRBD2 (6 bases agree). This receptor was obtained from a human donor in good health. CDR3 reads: CASANRRGLSTDTQYF. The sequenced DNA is TGCGCCAGCGCGAACAGGAGGGGACTCTCCACAGATACGCAGTATTTT.